This TCR beta chain is from a study of Graves' ophthalmopathy and Graves' hyperthyroidism. CDR3 regions of TCR beta were amplified from RNA transcripts. First-round RT-PCR employed HTBI primers, with a second-round multiplex PCR after it. TCRdb used MiXCR to reprocess the multiplex PCR reads, holding one entry per CDR3 protein. The repertoire holds about 660,000 distinct CDR3 sequences, with about two fifths as singletons. V lost 7 bases to trimming and J lost 0 bases, with 9 bases between them. The CDR3 is 13 residues long. Study observations and caveats: With about 87% sensitivity and 75% to 84% specificity, a 13-signature model separated ophthalmopathy from stable hyperthyroidism. Most expanded clonotypes from thyroid (those above 0.001 frequency) were also found in blood.

This clonotype was seen repeatedly, ten times or more. The antigen is unknown. In donors with ophthalmopathy, activity was moderate-to-severe, with CAS ≥3, NOSPECS ≥4 and duration under 3 months. This clonotype originated in an adult man with Graves' ophthalmopathy. The V gene is TRBV12-3 or TRBV12-4, the J gene TRBJ1-1; D ambiguous. Material: peripheral blood. CDR3 residues: CASNPGLNTEAFF. Written as DNA, the CDR3 is TGTGCCAGCAACCCCGGGTTGAACACTGAAGCTTTCTTT.